This entry is about one T cell receptor beta chain. Its antigen is not identified. The record originates from a study of cytomegalovirus exposure and HLA in healthy donors. Study-level findings and limits: Common viral pathogens seemed, in a later analysis, to connect with several of the most significant clusters. Being productive about 90% or about 30% of the time was typical of most TCR beta V segments in an earlier analysis.

The primer mix had 60 Vbeta and 13 Jbeta primers. TCRdb's table, derived via immunoSEQ multiplex PCR, lists solely in-frame clones and lacks some. In the table there are tens of thousands of clones, 79% of which are singletons. The sequence derives from a woman aged 40 to 55 in good health and CMV-seropositive. The specimen was PBMCs.

The CDR3 loop is CASNRGGRQPQHF. Here the CDR3 DNA reads TGTGCCAGCAACAGGGGAGGTCGACAGCCCCAGCATTTT. J is TRBJ1-5 and V is TRBV6-5; TRBD1 matches at 7 bases. The V gene end was trimmed by 7 bases and the J gene end by 7 bases; junction bases not matched to a gene: 7. The CDR3 length is 13 residues. From germline, CDR1 is MNHEY and CDR2 SVGAGI.